This paragraph covers one TCR beta chain sequence. Its antigen remains unknown. Using immunoSEQ multiplex PCR, the repertoire was profiled, and TCRdb retains in-frame clones only, with some absent. The sample lists 4,000 to 6,000 clones; about 70% were seen once. The V gene end was trimmed by 4 bases and the J gene end by 3 bases; junction bases not matched to a gene: 7. Germline V gene sequence: CDR1 SGHDT, CDR2 YYEEEE. The CDR3 length is 14 residues. These data are taken from a study of tissue T cells after allogeneic stem cell transplantation. Regarding the study as a whole: Within patients, tissue anatomy strongly shaped TCR repertoire composition.

The J gene is TRBJ2-7, the V gene TRBV5-6; 7 bases are a match to TRBD2. The sequences come from duodenal tissue, collected at autopsy. The TCR comes from a female patient aged 18 to 50 with steroid-refractory graft-versus-host disease after an allogeneic stem cell transplant. A subset of T cells may come from the graft donor. CDR3 region: CASSLLGGDYEQYF. Written as DNA, the CDR3 is TGTGCCAGCAGCCTCTTGGGGGGGGACTACGAGCAGTACTTC.